The TCR beta chain under discussion was sequenced for a study of cytomegalovirus exposure and HLA in healthy donors. Study information: Across more than 350 genotyped donors, around 80% landed in the Caucasian-associated ancestry cluster.

This clone was seen a handful of times. What it recognizes is unknown. Whole-study findings and limits: It was in a later analysis that TCR association rates were seen to vary by HLA locus, highest for DRB1 and lowest for HLA-C. Researchers reported in a later analysis that common viral pathogens appeared linked to several top clusters. An observed cluster of highly shared sequence variants was recorded as a likely sequencing artifact.

This CDR3 region has 15 residues. V was trimmed by 4 bases and J by 0 bases, leaving 12 bases between them. Germline V CDR1 and CDR2: WSHSY, SAAADI. PCR was performed using 60 Vbeta and 13 Jbeta primers. Some clones are missing from TCRdb's copy, which holds only in-frame ones; the method was immunoSEQ multiplex PCR. Of 110,000 or so clones listed, nearly 85% were seen once; the top ten hold roughly 6.1%. The J gene is TRBJ1-1, the V gene TRBV10-2; D is perhaps TRBD1 (6 bases). Input material: PBMCs. The source is a man aged 18 to 30 in good health and CMV-seronegative. The CDR3 coding sequence is TGCGCCAGCAGTGGAGGGACACTTATGAACACTGAAGCTTTCTTT. It specifies CASSGGTLMNTEAFF.